These 10 T cell receptor beta chains were all obtained from the same sample, sequenced in a study of Ad26.COV2.S vaccination and SARS-CoV-2 variants. Profiled with immunoSEQ multiplex PCR; TCRdb holds only in-frame clones, not every one. The table lists around 400,000 clones, roughly 90% of them singletons. Treatment given: about 20 received Ad26.COV2.S at low or high dose, single or two shots; a few received placebo; per-sample allocation not given. Sample collection was performed on day 63 after the first vaccine or placebo injection. Here the sequenced sample was peripheral blood, taken in a trial of Ad26.COV2.S vaccine versus placebo. The receptor set was obtained from a person between 18 and 59 years old who received the Ad26.COV2.S COVID-19 vaccine or a placebo.

This clone was counted many times. The CDR3 region is CASSLNRNSNQPQHF. DNA for the CDR3: TGTGCCAGCTCCCTCAACAGAAATAGCAATCAGCCCCAGCATTTT. The chain couples TRBV18 to TRBJ1-5, with D unresolved. This CDR3 has 15 amino acids. CDR1 is KGHSH and CDR2 is LQKENI in the germline V gene. Trimming took 6 bases from V and 0 from J, leaving 12 bases between them.

The chain couples TRBV6-6 to TRBJ2-1, with 7 bases that match TRBD2. This CDR3 has 17 amino acids. Losses at the gene ends were 5 bases for V and 0 bases for J; bases not matched to a gene: 10. Germline CDR1 and CDR2: MNHNY and SVGAGI (reference sequence). The CDR3 here is CASSHLAWGGSYNEQFF. In nucleotides, the CDR3 is TGTGCCAGCAGTCACCTGGCTTGGGGGGGCTCCTACAATGAGCAGTTCTTC.

This clone appeared a single time. This chain links TRBV12-3 or TRBV12-4 with TRBJ1-2; 9 bases match TRBD1. V lost 6 bases to trimming and J lost 7 bases; unmatched junction nucleotides: 6. The CDR3 loop spans 13 amino acids. This CDR3 reads CASSRTGGGGYTF. The CDR3 DNA reads as TGTGCCAGCAGCCGAACAGGGGGCGGTGGCTACACCTTC.

The rearrangement uses TRBV5-4 and TRBJ2-6; D possibly corresponds to TRBD1 (5 bases). Trimming removed 4 bases at V and 2 bases at J, with 10 bases between. Germline-derived CDR1 and CDR2 are SGHNT and YYREEE (reference sequence). The CDR3 runs to 15 residues. CDR3 in DNA: TGTGCCAGCAGCCCCCAGGGCCCTGGGGCCAACGTCCTGACTTTC. Protein: CASSPQGPGANVLTF.

This sequence joins TRBV30 and TRBJ1-3, with D unresolved. Germline V CDR1 and CDR2: GTSNPN, SVGIG (reference sequence). The CDR3 extends over 12 amino acids. The germline V and J ends were trimmed by 8 bases and 1 base, with 9 bases remaining between them. The CDR3 sequence: CATGLSGNTIYF. The CDR3 DNA reads as TGTGCCACCGGTCTTTCTGGAAACACCATATATTTT.

This chain links TRBV5-4 with TRBJ2-2; D perhaps matches TRBD2 (5 bases). CDR1 is SGHNT and CDR2 is YYREEE in the germline V gene (reference sequence). This CDR3 spans 15 amino acids. Between the trimmed V and J ends, which lost 0 bases and 4 bases, there was a span of 10 bases. The CDR3 here is CASSLGGKPTGELFF. The DNA for the CDR3 is TGTGCCAGCAGCTTGGGAGGGAAACCCACCGGGGAGCTGTTTTTT.

V gene TRBV5-1 combines with J gene TRBJ2-1; weak D call: TRBD1 (5 bases). Germline values: CDR1 SGHRS, CDR2 YFSETQ. V lost 0 bases and J 5 bases, leaving 15 bases between the germline ends. The CDR3 sequence is 16 residues long. For the CDR3, the DNA is TGCGCCAGCAGCTTGGCCTGGTGGACACGGAACAATGAGCAGTTCTTC. It codes for CASSLAWWTRNNEQFF.

The rearrangement uses TRBV5-1 and TRBJ2-7, with D perhaps matching TRBD2 (5 bases). From germline, CDR1 is SGHRS and CDR2 YFSETQ. V was trimmed by 5 bases and J by 3 bases, leaving 12 bases between them. The CDR3 covers 13 residues. The CDR3 reads CASRPGIRYEQYF. CDR3 nucleotides: TGCGCCAGCAGACCCGGGATCCGCTACGAGCAGTACTTC.

This clone has only one observation. The chain is built from TRBV20-1 and TRBJ2-1; maybe TRBD1 (5 bases). Germline values: CDR1 DFQATT, CDR2 SNEGSKA (reference sequence). V lost 3 bases and J lost 4, with 13 bases in between. The CDR3 loop spans 14 amino acids. CDR3 DNA sequence: TGCAGTGCTAGTACAGGAGTACAATACAATGAGCAGTTCTTC. Residues: CSASTGVQYNEQFF.

This clone was observed once. The chain carries TRBV18 and TRBJ2-1; 8 bases line up with TRBD2. This CDR3 contains 17 residues. Germline values: CDR1 KGHSH, CDR2 LQKENI. With 0 bases clipped from V and 0 bases from J, the junction kept 4 bases outside the gene matches. The CDR3 sequence is CASSPPLAGSSYNEQFF. In DNA, the CDR3 is TGTGCCAGCTCACCACCCCTAGCGGGCAGCTCCTACAATGAGCAGTTCTTC. Filled out from reference TRBV18 and TRBJ2-1, the complete variable domain reads NAGVMQNPRHLVRRRGQEARLRCSPMKGHSHVYWYRQLPEEGLKFMVYLQKENIIDESGMPKERFSAEFPKEGPSILRIQQVVRGDSAAYFCASSPPLAGSSYNEQFFGPGTRLTVL.